This T cell receptor (beta chain) comes out of a study of blood T cell repertoires in COVID-19. Study-level information: T cells, B-cell-depleted T cells, or PBMCs provided the cDNA or gDNA that served as material.

The protocol was immunoSEQ multiplex PCR, while the TCRdb copy is restricted to in-frame clones and leaves out a portion. The sample yields about 400,000 clones, more than 75% seen once. The CDR3 has 12 amino acids. The V and J ends lost 8 bases and 4 bases respectively, with 11 bases between them. Germline CDR1 reads SNHLY; CDR2 reads FYNNEI. The genes are TRBV2 and TRBJ1-2, with D possibly matching TRBD1 (6 bases). The TCR originated in a woman aged 45-60 years who had recovered from COVID-19. The material sequenced was PBMCs or T cells enriched from blood (not recorded which). Written as DNA, the CDR3 is TGTGCCAGCGTACAGGGTGTCTATGGCTACACCTTC. Amino acid sequence: CASVQGVYGYTF. Full variable domain (outside the CDR3, taken from reference TRBV2 and TRBJ1-2): EPEVTQTPSHQVTQMGQEVILRCVPISNHLYFYWYRQILGQKVEFLVSFYNNEISEKSEIFDDQFSVERPDGSNFTLKIRSTKLEDSAMYFCASVQGVYGYTFGSGTRLTVV.